This T cell receptor (beta chain) originates from a study of blood T cell repertoires in COVID-19. The sample holds one count of this clone. The assay was immunoSEQ multiplex PCR, and TCRdb's table has in-frame clones only and misses some. Of about 73,000 clones detected, nearly 90% appear once; the ten largest clones hold about 10%. The receptor comes from a man older than 75 with acute or convalescent COVID-19. Source material: peripheral blood.

In nucleotides, the CDR3 is TGTGCCAGCAGTGTTGAGGGGGCTAATCAGCCCCAGCATTTT. Amino acid sequence: CASSVEGANQPQHF. The chain employs TRBV2 and TRBJ1-5, with 7 bases fitting TRBD1. The ends lost 4 bases at V and 4 bases at J; junction bases unmatched: 4. This CDR3 has 14 amino acids. Germline CDR1 is SNHLY and CDR2 is FYNNEI.